This T cell receptor beta chain was obtained from a study of cytomegalovirus exposure and HLA in healthy donors. Study results and limitations: Later examination showed HLA-associated TCR beta chains had greater clonal expansion than equally common others.

The CDR3 is 14 residues long. V lost 7 bases to trimming and J lost 4 bases, with 17 bases between them. Germline V gene data show CDR1 as SGHRS and CDR2 as YFSETQ. The PCR made use of 60 Vbeta and 13 Jbeta primers. Repertoires were generated with immunoSEQ multiplex PCR, while TCRdb's copy carries only in-frame clones and drops some. Among 50,000 or so clones listed, 72% were seen once. With regard to this clone: As yet, its antigen is unknown.

This chain uses TRBV5-1 with TRBJ1-1, with a possible D match to TRBD1 (6 bases). Sequencing input: PBMCs. The clonotype comes from a woman aged 45-60 years in good health and CMV-seronegative. CDR3 loop: CASFPGEWGTEAFF. In DNA, the CDR3 is TGCGCCAGCTTCCCAGGGGAGTGGGGCACTGAAGCTTTCTTT.